This T cell receptor (beta chain) was recorded in a study of T cells in Graves' hyperthyroidism and ophthalmopathy. There were TCR beta CDR3 regions amplified from RNA transcripts. RT-PCR in the first round (using the HTBI primer set) targeted the TCR CDR3. MiXCR, run by TCRdb on the multiplex PCR reads, gives a single entry per CDR3 protein. The table records hundreds of thousands of distinct CDR3 sequences, 15% to 20% of them present only once. Diagnosis relied on clinical symptoms, serum thyroxine and TRAb, thyroid ultrasound and orbital computed tomography. This clonotype was recorded a few times. What it binds is unknown. Study observations and caveats: Most thyroid clonotypes expanded above 0.001 appeared in blood too. Ophthalmopathy was identified by the model a median about 6 months ahead of onset. A model of 13 V-J pairs discriminated ophthalmopathy from stable hyperthyroidism.

This receptor was taken from a woman between 45 and 60 years old with Graves' hyperthyroidism that later progressed to Graves' ophthalmopathy. Sequences were obtained from blood.

The CDR3 loop is CASSREAGTNYGYTF. For the CDR3, the DNA is TGTGCCAGCAGCCGCGAGGCAGGTACTAACTATGGCTACACCTTC. The gene calls are TRBV3-1 and TRBJ1-2; D uncertain. The germline V gene encodes CDR1 LGHDT and CDR2 YNNKEL (reference sequence). The CDR3 sequence is 15 residues long. Trimming shortened V by 4 bases and J by 0 bases, and 12 bases separated the two germline ends.